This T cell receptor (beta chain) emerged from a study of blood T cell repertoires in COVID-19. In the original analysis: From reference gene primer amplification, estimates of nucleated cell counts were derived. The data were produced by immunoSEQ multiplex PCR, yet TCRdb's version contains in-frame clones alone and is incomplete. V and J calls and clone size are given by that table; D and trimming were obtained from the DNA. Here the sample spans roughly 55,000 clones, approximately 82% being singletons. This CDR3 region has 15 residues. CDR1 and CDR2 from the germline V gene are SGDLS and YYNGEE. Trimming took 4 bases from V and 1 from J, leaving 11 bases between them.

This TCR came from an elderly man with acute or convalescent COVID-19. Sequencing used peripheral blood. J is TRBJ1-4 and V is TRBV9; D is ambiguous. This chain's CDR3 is CASSPQTVTNEKLFF. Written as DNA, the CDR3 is TGTGCCAGCAGCCCACAGACGGTAACTAATGAAAAACTGTTTTTT.